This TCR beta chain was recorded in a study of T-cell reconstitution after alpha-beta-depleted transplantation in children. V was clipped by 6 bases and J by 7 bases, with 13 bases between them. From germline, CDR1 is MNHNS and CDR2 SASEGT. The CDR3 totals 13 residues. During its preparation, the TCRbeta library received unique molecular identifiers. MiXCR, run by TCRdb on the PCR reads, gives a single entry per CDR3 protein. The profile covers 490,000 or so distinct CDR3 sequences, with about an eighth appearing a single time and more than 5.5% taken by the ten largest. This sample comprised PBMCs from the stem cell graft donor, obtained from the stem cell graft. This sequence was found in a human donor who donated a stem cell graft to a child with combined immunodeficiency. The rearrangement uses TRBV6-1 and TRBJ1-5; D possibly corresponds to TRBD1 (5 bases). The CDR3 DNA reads TGTGCCAGCAGCCAGGGTTCAGAGCAGCCCCAGCATTTT. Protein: CASSQGSEQPQHF.